This T cell receptor (beta chain) is from a study of T cells in localized non-small cell lung cancer. Notes on this clone: Its cognate antigen is unknown.

The study's findings and limits: Adjacent lung had a median about 57 of the 100 largest tumor clones. Exceeding tumor, uninvolved adjacent lung had the highest T cell clonality. Heterogeneity remains possible because sequencing was limited to only one tumor region.

With V trimmed by 5 bases and J by 3 bases, 4 bases remained unmatched. Per germline, CDR1 SGHNT and CDR2 YENEEA. The CDR3 runs to 14 residues. Assay: immunoSEQ multiplex PCR; the TCRdb copy retains only in-frame clones and omits some. This sample has a few thousand clones; roughly 20% occur once, and the top ten carry roughly an eighth. This clonotype originated in a man between 40 and 69 years old with stage I lung adenocarcinoma. The specimen was lung tumor tissue, collected before any cancer treatment. The rearrangement links TRBV11-3 to TRBJ2-3; 8 bases align to TRBD1. CDR3 sequence reads: CASSDRGGTDTQYF. The CDR3 coding sequence is TGTGCCAGCAGCGACAGGGGAGGAACAGATACGCAGTATTTT.